This T cell receptor (beta chain) was documented in a study of blood T cell repertoires in COVID-19. Study-wide background: COVID-19 samples from acute and convalescent phases originated in the United States, Italy and Spain. T cells, B-cell-depleted T cells, or PBMCs provided the cDNA or gDNA that served as material.

Trimming removed 6 bases from V and 3 bases from J, with 17 bases in between. The V gene's germline CDR1 is MNHEY and CDR2 SMNVEV (reference sequence). The CDR3 runs 15 residues. Measured with immunoSEQ multiplex PCR; TCRdb has only the in-frame clones, and not every one. The data show tens of thousands of clones, 75% to 90% seen once. The count of this clone is one. V is TRBV27 and J is TRBJ1-2; D possibly corresponds to TRBD1 (6 bases). The TCR comes from a male donor with acute or convalescent COVID-19. The material sequenced was peripheral blood. The CDR3 sequence is CASSREGRGYYGYTF. CDR3 bases: TGTGCCAGCAGCCGGGAAGGGAGGGGGTACTATGGCTACACCTTC.